This T cell receptor beta chain was sequenced in a study of cytomegalovirus exposure and HLA in healthy donors. The length of the CDR3 is 15 residues. Germline lookup yields CDR1 LGHNA and CDR2 YSLEER. Between the trimmed V and J ends, which lost 4 bases and 3 bases, there was a span of 15 bases. The PCR contained 60 Vbeta and 13 Jbeta primers. Per the original data handling: The authors later counted about 80 million unique TCR beta chains, 9.5 million to 13 million of them shared. Generated by immunoSEQ multiplex PCR, the TCRdb table keeps only in-frame clones and is missing some. The DNA was the basis for D and trimming; V, J and clone size are from that table. The table includes some 150,000 clones, about 75% detected once. Regarding the study as a whole: In a later analysis, HLA-associated TCR beta chains were more clonally expanded than equally common others.

As to this clone: As yet, its antigen is unknown.

Sequenced sample: PBMCs. This chain links TRBV4-3 with TRBJ1-1; D perhaps matches TRBD1 (5 bases). The TCR sequence derives from a man in his forties in good health and CMV-seronegative. Here the CDR3 reads CASSRGRGGDTEAFF. CDR3 nucleotides: TGCGCCAGCAGCCGAGGACGGGGGGGGGACACTGAAGCTTTCTTT.